These 27 T cell receptor beta chains were sequenced from one sample in a study of CD8 T cells in ankylosing spondylitis. TCRdb re-called the 5' RACE reads through MiXCR, storing one row per CDR3 protein. The sample holds 250,000 to 400,000 distinct CDR3 sequences, about 9.9% seen once. Specimen: blood, either unsorted or a sorted T cell fraction (not recorded which). The receptors derive from a female donor with ankylosing spondylitis or in good health (not recorded which).

This clonotype was detected ten times or more. The rearrangement uses TRBV6-1 and TRBJ2-1, with unresolved D. The CDR3 is made up of 13 amino acids. Germline values: CDR1 MNHNS, CDR2 SASEGT. The V gene lost 5 bases and the J gene lost 0 bases, with 5 bases spanning the gap. CDR3: CASSPISYNEQFF. CDR3 nucleotide sequence: TGTGCCAGCAGTCCTATCTCCTACAATGAGCAGTTCTTC.

This clonotype was seen at least ten times. This chain joins TRBV9 and TRBJ1-2; D is perhaps TRBD1 (6 bases). This CDR3 is 15 amino acids long. Germline V gives CDR1 SGDLS, CDR2 YYNGEE. The V end was cut by 4 bases, the J end by 9 bases, with 22 bases between. This chain's CDR3 is CASSIRGTSEKRYTF. CDR3 in DNA: TGTGCCAGCAGCATTCGCGGGACATCAGAAAAGCGCTACACCTTC.

This clonotype was found many times. The genes are TRBV5-1 and TRBJ2-2; D remains ambiguous. The germline gives CDR1 SGHRS, CDR2 YFSETQ. V was shortened by 5 bases and J by 5 bases, with 7 bases between the two germline ends. The CDR3 runs to 12 residues. Here the CDR3 reads CASSELTGELFF. The CDR3 nucleotides read TGCGCCAGCAGTGAGCTGACCGGGGAGCTGTTTTTT.

The sample holds many counts of this clonotype. DNA of the CDR3: TGCGCCAGCAGCTTGGTTTCCGGGACCAATGAAAAACTGTTTTTT. Amino acids: CASSLVSGTNEKLFF. The chain links TRBV5-1 to TRBJ1-4; perhaps TRBD1 as D (5 bases). With 0 bases removed from V and 5 bases from J, the gap between germline ends came to 11 bases. The CDR3 sequence is 15 residues long. The V gene's germline CDR1 is SGHRS and CDR2 YFSETQ.

The chain links TRBV20-1 to TRBJ2-2; 10 nucleotides agree with TRBD2. The CDR3 spans 14 residues. Losses at the gene ends were 6 bases for V and 5 bases for J; bases not matched to a gene: 6. The germline gives CDR1 DFQATT, CDR2 SNEGSKA (reference sequence). The chain's CDR3 is CSATTSGATGELFF. For the CDR3, the DNA is TGCAGTGCGACCACTAGCGGGGCGACCGGGGAGCTGTTTTTT.

V is TRBV5-1 and J is TRBJ1-4; 7 positions agree with TRBD1. This CDR3 is built from 14 residues. The ends lost 0 bases at V and 7 bases at J; junction bases unmatched: 3. Per the germline V gene, CDR1 is SGHRS and CDR2 is YFSETQ. The CDR3 protein is CASSLVQGSEKLFF. CDR3 nucleotides: TGCGCCAGCAGCTTGGTACAGGGGAGTGAAAAACTGTTTTTT.

This clonotype was observed at least ten times. The rearrangement uses TRBV20-1 and TRBJ2-7; 8 nucleotides line up with TRBD2. V trimming: 4 bases; J trimming: 5 bases; junction bases outside the gene matches: 10. The length of the CDR3 is 14 residues. Germline CDR1 DFQATT, CDR2 SNEGSKA (reference sequence). The CDR3 loop reads CSATAGGTRNEQYF. The CDR3 nucleotides are TGCAGTGCTACGGCGGGGGGCACTCGAAACGAGCAGTACTTC.

The chain has TRBV3-1 and TRBJ2-3, with 7 bases aligning to TRBD2. Unmatched junction bases numbered 11, after V lost 1 base and J lost 4 bases. Germline lookup yields CDR1 LGHDT and CDR2 YNNKEL (reference sequence). The length of the CDR3 is 17 residues. The CDR3 region has the DNA TGTGCCAGCAGCCAAGTTCCAGGTGGGAGGGAAGCAGATACGCAGTATTTT. This encodes CASSQVPGGREADTQYF.

This clonotype was recorded a few times. The chain carries TRBV6-5 and TRBJ2-1; 9 bases map to TRBD2. This CDR3 spans 16 amino acids. V dropped 0 bases and J dropped 8; count of bases not matched to a gene: 8. Germline values: CDR1 MNHEY, CDR2 SVGAGI. The CDR3: CASSYSWRGGLDEQFF. CDR3 DNA: TGTGCCAGCAGTTACTCCTGGCGGGGGGGCCTGGATGAGCAGTTCTTC.

The chain combines TRBV20-1 with TRBJ1-5; tentatively, D is TRBD1 (6 bases). Trimming left V 1 base short and J 4 bases short, with 11 bases between. Germline V gene lookup returns CDR1 DFQATT and CDR2 SNEGSKA (reference sequence). The CDR3 is 14 residues long. The CDR3 DNA is TGCAGTGCTAGAGCCGGACAGCCTAATCAGCCCCAGCATTTT. Translating it yields CSARAGQPNQPQHF.

The table lists this clonotype with a few counts. The chain employs TRBV30 and TRBJ2-1; weak D call: TRBD2 (5 bases). Looked up from germline, CDR1 is GTSNPN and CDR2 is SVGIG (reference sequence). The length of the CDR3 is 14 residues. V was trimmed by 1 base and J by 5 bases, leaving 12 bases between them. CDR3 loop: CAWSAQRYNNEQFF. The CDR3 DNA reads TGTGCCTGGAGTGCCCAGCGGTATAACAATGAGCAGTTCTTC. Filled out from reference TRBV30 and TRBJ2-1, the complete variable domain reads SQTIHQWPATLVQPVGSPLSLECTVEGTSNPNLYWYRQAAGRGLQLLFYSVGIGQISSEVPQNLSASRPQDRQFILSSKKLLLSDSGFYLCAWSAQRYNNEQFFGPGTRLTVL.

The gene calls are TRBV5-6 and TRBJ2-5; TRBD1 aligns across 9 bases. The CDR3 loop spans 14 amino acids. Germline CDR1 and CDR2: SGHDT and YYEEEE. Trimming at V came to 3 bases and at J to 5 bases, leaving 5 bases not matched to a gene. The CDR3 region has the DNA TGTGCCAGCAGCTCCACAGGGGGCTGGGAGACCCAGTACTTC. Protein sequence: CASSSTGGWETQYF.

As concerns this clonotype: Being one base from a much bigger clone, this may be a read error. The V and J genes are TRBV9 and TRBJ2-1; D gene ambiguous. Germline assignment: CDR1 SGDLS and CDR2 YYNGEE. This CDR3 region has 16 residues. The V gene lost 3 bases and the J gene lost 5 bases, with 18 bases spanning the gap. The chain's CDR3 is CASSDLERTDNNEQFF. The CDR3 nucleotides read TGTGCCAGCAGCGATCTCGAACGGACCGACAACAATGAGCAGTTCTTC.

This clonotype turned up a few times. The V call is TRBV7-2, the J call TRBJ2-5; no clear D. The germline V and J ends were trimmed by 5 bases and 4 bases, with 8 bases remaining between them. Germline V lookup: CDR1 SGHTA, CDR2 FQGNSA. The CDR3 covers 12 residues. The CDR3 protein is CASSQTPETQYF. CDR3 nucleotides: TGTGCCAGCAGCCAAACCCCAGAGACCCAGTACTTC.

This clonotype has a count of ten or more. The chain recombines TRBV5-1 with TRBJ2-3; D unclear. V lost 4 bases and J 4 bases, leaving 16 bases between the germline ends. The CDR3 runs to 15 residues. Germline CDR1 is SGHRS and CDR2 is YFSETQ. This chain's CDR3 is CASSRYSRLSDTQYF. Written as DNA, the CDR3 is TGCGCCAGCAGCAGATATAGTCGGCTTTCAGATACGCAGTATTTT.

This clonotype was counted only a few times. The CDR3: CASSTSDWDYGYTF. CDR3 in DNA: TGTGCCAGCAGCACTTCGGACTGGGACTATGGCTACACCTTC. J is TRBJ1-2 and V is TRBV7-2; D gene uncertain. Trimming removed 5 bases at V and 3 bases at J, with 13 bases between. Germline CDR1 and CDR2: SGHTA and FQGNSA. The CDR3 loop spans 14 amino acids.

This clonotype has just a few counts. The V call is TRBV29-1, the J call TRBJ2-1; 7 bases are shared with TRBD1. Looked up from germline, CDR1 is SQVTM and CDR2 is ANQGSEA. The CDR3 totals 11 residues. V lost 0 bases to trimming and J lost 13 bases; unmatched junction nucleotides: 3. The CDR3 protein is CSVEEGGGQFF. The CDR3, as DNA: TGCAGCGTTGAAGAAGGGGGCGGACAGTTCTTC.

The rearrangement joins TRBV5-1 to TRBJ2-2; D may match TRBD1 or TRBD2 (7 bases each). Per germline, CDR1 SGHRS and CDR2 YFSETQ. The V gene lost 2 bases and the J gene lost 0 bases, with 14 bases spanning the gap. The CDR3 loop spans 17 amino acids. CDR3 region: CASSLGGGSANTGELFF. The CDR3 DNA reads TGCGCCAGCAGCTTAGGGGGCGGGAGCGCGAACACCGGGGAGCTGTTTTTT.

V and J are TRBV5-1 and TRBJ2-3, with 8 bases fitting TRBD2. The ends lost 0 bases at V and 2 bases at J; junction bases unmatched: 5. This CDR3 is 16 amino acids long. CDR1 and CDR2 from the germline V gene are SGHRS and YFSETQ. CDR3 sequence reads: CASSLDVAGHTDTQYF. Here the CDR3 DNA reads TGCGCCAGCAGCTTGGATGTAGCGGGGCACACAGATACGCAGTATTTT.

This clonotype was observed at least ten times. The CDR3 DNA is TGCAGTGCTAGAGATGGCCGGGCAGGGAGCAACTATGGCTACACCTTC. Protein sequence: CSARDGRAGSNYGYTF. The genes are TRBV20-1 and TRBJ1-2; perhaps TRBD1 as D (5 bases). CDR1 DFQATT and CDR2 SNEGSKA come from the germline V gene (reference sequence). V was trimmed by 0 bases and J by 2 bases, leaving 16 bases between them. This CDR3 spans 16 amino acids.

This sequence joins TRBV15 and TRBJ1-4; D unclear. Trimming cost V 3 bases and J 6 bases, with 11 bases left between them. The CDR3 has 14 amino acids. From germline, CDR1 is LNHNV and CDR2 YYDKDF (reference sequence). The CDR3 sequence: CATSSRDGDEKLFF. The CDR3 nucleotides are TGTGCCACCAGCAGTCGGGATGGTGATGAAAAACTGTTTTTT.

This clonotype has ten or more counts. The V call is TRBV7-2, the J call TRBJ2-1, with no clear D. The V and J ends lost 5 bases and 10 bases respectively, with 18 bases between them. CDR1 is SGHTA, CDR2 FQGNSA, per germline. This CDR3 comprises 14 residues. The CDR3 sequence is CASSPGGYRMEQFF. CDR3 in DNA: TGTGCCAGCAGCCCGGGTGGGTACCGTATGGAGCAGTTCTTC.

This clonotype occurred many times. The rearrangement uses TRBV5-5 and TRBJ2-7; D gene uncertain. V shed 0 bases and J shed 0 bases, with 10 bases lying between them. Germline values: CDR1 SGHKS, CDR2 YYEKEE (reference sequence). This CDR3 spans 15 amino acids. The CDR3 sequence is CASSLEAESSYEQYF. In DNA, the CDR3 is TGTGCCAGCAGCTTGGAGGCAGAGAGCTCCTACGAGCAGTACTTC.

J is TRBJ2-2 and V is TRBV25-1; 9 nucleotides match TRBD1. Germline V gene sequence: CDR1 MGHDK, CDR2 SYGVNS. The CDR3 spans 15 residues. V shed 8 bases and J 6 bases; nucleotides not matched to a gene: 10. The CDR3 here is CASSGTGKRSGELFF. The CDR3 DNA sequence: TGTGCCAGCTCCGGGACAGGGAAGCGTTCCGGGGAGCTGTTTTTT.

This clonotype has at least ten counts. V usage is TRBV10-3 and J usage is TRBJ2-1; D remains ambiguous. The CDR3 has 13 amino acids. Germline V CDR1 and CDR2: ENHRY, SYGVKD. V lost 6 bases to trimming and J lost 0 bases, with 6 bases between them. CDR3 residues: CAIRESSYNEQFF. The CDR3 coding sequence is TGTGCCATCAGAGAGAGCTCCTACAATGAGCAGTTCTTC.

J is TRBJ1-2 and V is TRBV7-9, with D perhaps matching TRBD1 (5 bases). This CDR3 is built from 16 residues. Germline V gene data show CDR1 as SEHNR and CDR2 as FQNEAQ (reference sequence). The V and J ends lost 7 bases and 10 bases respectively, with 28 bases between them. CDR3 in DNA: TGTGCCAGCAACCTCTGGGGTGGGACTGGGGAGCGATCCTACACCTTC. Translating it yields CASNLWGGTGERSYTF.

This clonotype has ten or more counts. The chain joins TRBV28 to TRBJ2-7; the D gene is possibly TRBD1 (5 bases). This CDR3 has 16 residues. Looked up from germline, CDR1 is MDHEN and CDR2 is SYDVKM. Trimming pared 5 bases from V and 3 bases from J, leaving 20 bases between. The CDR3 DNA follows: TGTGCCAGCAGTCTAGACAGTAACCCACCCGTCTACGAGCAGTACTTC. Residues: CASSLDSNPPVYEQYF. Full variable domain (outside the CDR3, taken from reference TRBV28 and TRBJ2-7): DVKVTQSSRYLVKRTGEKVFLECVQDMDHENMFWYRQDPGLGLRLIYFSYDVKMKEKGDIPEGYSVSREKKERFSLILESASTNQTSMYLCASSLDSNPPVYEQYFGPGTRLTVT.